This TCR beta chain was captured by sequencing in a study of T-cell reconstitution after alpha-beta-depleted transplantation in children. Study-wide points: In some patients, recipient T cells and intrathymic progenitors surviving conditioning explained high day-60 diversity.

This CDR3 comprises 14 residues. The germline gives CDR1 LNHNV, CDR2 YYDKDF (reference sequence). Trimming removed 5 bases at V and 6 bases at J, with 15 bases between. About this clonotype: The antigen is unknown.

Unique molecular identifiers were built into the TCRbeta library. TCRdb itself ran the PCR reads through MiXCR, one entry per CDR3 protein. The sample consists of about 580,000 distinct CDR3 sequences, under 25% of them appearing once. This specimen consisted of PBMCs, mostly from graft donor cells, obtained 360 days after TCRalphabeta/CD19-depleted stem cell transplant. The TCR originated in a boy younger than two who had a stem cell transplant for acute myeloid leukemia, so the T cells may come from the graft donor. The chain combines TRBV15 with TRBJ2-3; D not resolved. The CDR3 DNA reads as TGTGCCACCAGCCGAGGAAGGGCGGACGATACGCAGTATTTT. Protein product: CATSRGRADDTQYF.